The 32 T cell receptor beta chains below come from one sample, sequenced in a study of cytomegalovirus exposure and HLA in healthy donors. The PCR made use of 60 Vbeta and 13 Jbeta primers. The method was immunoSEQ multiplex PCR; TCRdb's version includes in-frame clones alone and lacks a portion of them. Of some 160,000 clones in the sample, 65% to 85% were seen once. The sample consisted of PBMCs. These receptors were obtained from a woman aged 18-30 years in good health and CMV-seronegative.

The genes are TRBV5-1 and TRBJ2-4; 7 bases agree with TRBD2. Germline V lookup: CDR1 SGHRS, CDR2 YFSETQ. With V trimmed by 5 bases and J by 5 bases, 7 bases remained unmatched. The CDR3 contains 14 residues. In DNA, the CDR3 is TGCGCCAGCAGTTTACAGCGGGGCCAAAACATTCAGTACTTC. Translation gives CASSLQRGQNIQYF.

The chain carries TRBV28 and TRBJ2-2, with TRBD2 identical over 9 bases. Trimming at V came to 6 bases and at J to 4 bases, leaving 18 bases not matched to a gene. The V gene's germline CDR1 is MDHEN and CDR2 SYDVKM. The CDR3 has 19 residues. CDR3 nucleotide sequence: TGTGCCAGCAGCCCCAGCCGCGGGGGGGCCCTCTTGGGCACCGGGGAGCTGTTTTTT. Translating gives CASSPSRGGALLGTGELFF.

The rearrangement links TRBV14 to TRBJ1-3; D ambiguous. The CDR3 is made up of 13 amino acids. Trimming pared 4 bases from V and 0 bases from J, leaving 4 bases between. Germline CDR1 reads SGHDN; CDR2 reads FVKESK. For the CDR3, the DNA is TGTGCCAGCAGCCTTAGCTCTGGAAACACCATATATTTT. It translates to CASSLSSGNTIYF.

With regard to this clone: Other DNA sequences of this sample code for an identical CDR3. The V and J genes are TRBV7-8 and TRBJ2-5, with D tentatively TRBD2 (7 bases). This CDR3 has 16 amino acids. Germline V gene data show CDR1 as SGHVS and CDR2 as FQNEAQ. V lost 4 bases, J lost 5 bases, and 20 bases lay in between. The chain's CDR3 is CASSSRRGGSEETQYF. CDR3 DNA: TGTGCCAGCAGCTCCAGGAGGGGGGGGAGTGAGGAGACCCAGTACTTC.

This clone was found a few times. In the same sample, other DNA sequences code for this CDR3. V is TRBV7-9 and J is TRBJ2-5; no firm D call. Trimming shortened V by 4 bases and J by 5 bases, and 5 bases separated the two germline ends. The CDR3 contains 11 residues. Germline V lookup: CDR1 SEHNR, CDR2 FQNEAQ (reference sequence). CDR3 bases: TGTGCCAGCAGCTCACGGGAGACCCAGTACTTC. The encoded protein is CASSSRETQYF.

The J gene is TRBJ2-1, the V gene TRBV4-2; TRBD2 agrees at 9 bases. This CDR3 comprises 16 residues. V gave up 0 bases and J gave up 8 bases; unmatched junction bases: 8. Germline CDR1 LGHNA, CDR2 YNFKEQ. The CDR3 reads CASSQEGLAFSDEQFF. The CDR3, as DNA: TGTGCCAGCAGCCAAGAGGGACTAGCATTTTCGGATGAGCAGTTCTTC.

J is TRBJ2-5 and V is TRBV19; TRBD2 matches 11 bases. The CDR3 length is 16 residues. V lost 0 bases, J lost 4 bases, and 4 bases stayed unmatched. Germline lookup yields CDR1 LNHDA and CDR2 SQIVND (reference sequence). For the CDR3, the DNA is TGTGCCAGTAGTATAGATGGTAGCGGGGGGGGAGAGACCCAGTACTTC. This encodes CASSIDGSGGGETQYF. The variable domain in full, completed from reference TRBV19 and TRBJ2-5, reads DGGITQSPKYLFRKEGQNVTLSCEQNLNHDAMYWYRQDPGQGLRLIYYSQIVNDFQKGDIAEGYSVSREKKESFPLTVTSAQKNPTAFYLCASSIDGSGGGETQYFGPGTRLLVL.

The rearrangement joins TRBV28 to TRBJ2-7; 15 nucleotides align to TRBD2. CDR3 length equals 14 residues. The J segment lost 7 bases and the V segment lost 8 bases, leaving 6 bases of the junction unmatched. Germline loops: CDR1 MDHEN, CDR2 SYDVKM. The CDR3 DNA is TGTGCCAGCGGGACTAGCGGGGGGCCGCGGGAGCAGTACTTC. Residues: CASGTSGGPREQYF. Based on the CDR3 plus reference TRBV28 and TRBJ2-7, the full variable domain is DVKVTQSSRYLVKRTGEKVFLECVQDMDHENMFWYRQDPGLGLRLIYFSYDVKMKEKGDIPEGYSVSREKKERFSLILESASTNQTSMYLCASGTSGGPREQYFGPGTRLTVT.

The CDR3 region is CASSRNTEAFF. The CDR3 coding sequence is TGTGCCAGTTCGAGGAACACTGAAGCTTTCTTT. The rearrangement links TRBV19 to TRBJ1-1; D not certain. The V end was cut by 8 bases, the J end by 1 base, with 5 bases between. The germline V gene encodes CDR1 LNHDA and CDR2 SQIVND (reference sequence). There are 11 residues in the CDR3.

This clone appeared a few times. The V gene is TRBV10-3, the J gene TRBJ2-3; 10 positions agree with TRBD2. The CDR3 has 17 residues. The germline V gene encodes CDR1 ENHRY and CDR2 SYGVKD. With V trimmed by 3 bases and J by 2 bases, 8 bases remained unmatched. This CDR3 is CAISDFGSGGHTDTQYF. CDR3 DNA sequence: TGTGCCATCAGTGATTTTGGTAGCGGGGGGCACACAGATACGCAGTATTTT.

This chain links TRBV5-6 with TRBJ1-2; D may be TRBD1 (6 bases). The CDR3 has 14 amino acids. V was shortened by 3 bases and J by 6 bases, with 15 bases between the two germline ends. CDR1 and CDR2 (germline): SGHDT, YYEEEE. The CDR3 reads CASSSGGGGDGYTF. Here the CDR3 DNA reads TGTGCCAGCAGCTCCGGAGGGGGGGGTGATGGCTACACCTTC.

The rearrangement uses TRBV27 and TRBJ2-7; 11 positions match TRBD1. Trimming cost V 3 bases and J 3 bases; bases outside gene matches: 10. This CDR3 is 17 amino acids long. Germline V gives CDR1 MNHEY, CDR2 SMNVEV (reference sequence). This chain's CDR3 is CASSLWAGQGEFYEQYF. The CDR3 coding sequence is TGTGCCAGCAGTTTGTGGGCGGGACAGGGGGAATTCTACGAGCAGTACTTC.

J is TRBJ2-1 and V is TRBV6-4; D is uncertain. The germline gives CDR1 MRHNA, CDR2 SNTAGT. This CDR3 is 15 amino acids long. The germline V and J ends were trimmed by 3 bases and 4 bases, with 13 bases remaining between them. The CDR3 sequence: CASSEFKAPYNEQFF. CDR3 nucleotides: TGTGCCAGCAGTGAATTTAAAGCGCCTTACAATGAGCAGTTCTTC.

This clone was counted a few times. The chain recombines TRBV7-9 with TRBJ2-7, with a weak D call TRBD1 (7 bases). Trimming pared 1 base from V and 7 bases from J, leaving 11 bases between. Germline V gives CDR1 SEHNR, CDR2 FQNEAQ (reference sequence). This CDR3 is built from 13 residues. DNA for the CDR3: TGTGCCAGCAGCTTAGAGTCAGGGGGGGAGCAGTACTTC. Translation gives CASSLESGGEQYF.

The V call is TRBV13, the J call TRBJ2-2; D is possibly TRBD1 (6 bases). CDR1 is PRHDT, CDR2 FYEKMQ, per germline (reference sequence). Trimming left V 6 bases short and J 0 bases short, with 11 bases between. This CDR3 has 15 amino acids. In nucleotides, the CDR3 is TGTGCCAGCAGTACACAGGGTCCGAACACCGGGGAGCTGTTTTTT. Its translation: CASSTQGPNTGELFF.

The chain couples TRBV4-1 to TRBJ1-5; D may be TRBD1 (6 bases). CDR3 length equals 19 residues. In germline, CDR1 is MGHRA, CDR2 YSYEKL. V lost 4 bases, J lost 2 bases, and 24 bases lay in between. The CDR3 sequence: CASSRNLGTLSKRNQPQHF. Written as DNA, the CDR3 is TGCGCCAGCAGCCGAAATCTCGGGACATTGAGTAAACGCAATCAGCCCCAGCATTTT.

The chain is built from TRBV19 and TRBJ2-7; weak D call: TRBD1 (5 bases). The CDR3 contains 14 residues. V was clipped by 2 bases and J by 2 bases, with 10 bases between them. CDR1 is LNHDA and CDR2 is SQIVND in the germline V gene (reference sequence). The CDR3 region has the DNA TGTGCCAGTAGTATAAAGGGGTCAGCCTACGAGCAGTACTTC. Translation gives CASSIKGSAYEQYF.

This chain uses TRBV11-2 with TRBJ1-2, with D hard to call. The V end was cut by 8 bases, the J end by 3 bases, with 16 bases between. Germline CDR1 SGHAT, CDR2 FQNNGV. The CDR3 consists of 14 residues. Here the CDR3 reads CASLDLGLHYGYTF. The CDR3 coding sequence is TGTGCCAGCTTAGACCTTGGACTCCACTATGGCTACACCTTC.

The V and J genes are TRBV5-4 and TRBJ2-4; unclear D gene. There are 15 residues in the CDR3. Looked up from germline, CDR1 is SGHNT and CDR2 is YYREEE (reference sequence). V lost 5 bases and J 2 bases, leaving 14 bases between the germline ends. CDR3: CASSLESTSKNIQYF. The CDR3 bases are TGTGCCAGCAGTCTAGAGTCTACCTCCAAAAACATTCAGTACTTC.

J is TRBJ1-3 and V is TRBV10-3; D gene unclear. V gave up 9 bases and J gave up 1 base, with 4 bases separating them. The CDR3 spans 11 residues. Per germline, CDR1 ENHRY and CDR2 SYGVKD. CDR3 sequence reads: CAIYSGNTIYF. CDR3 sequence (DNA): TGTGCCATATATTCTGGAAACACCATATATTTT.

The gene calls are TRBV27 and TRBJ1-4, with unresolved D. Per germline, CDR1 MNHEY and CDR2 SMNVEV (reference sequence). Trimming took off 3 bases at V and 7 bases at J, with 12 bases between the two ends. The CDR3 totals 14 residues. The CDR3: CASSFGVRGEKLFF. The CDR3 DNA follows: TGTGCCAGCAGTTTTGGGGTACGGGGTGAAAAACTGTTTTTT.

This clone was seen only once. The chain recombines TRBV7-3 with TRBJ2-2, with 7 bases lining up with TRBD1. This CDR3 has 14 residues. Germline V gene data show CDR1 as SGHTA and CDR2 as FQGTGA. Trimming removed 5 bases from V and 3 bases from J; junction bases left unmatched: 3. CDR3 in DNA: TGTGCCAGCAGCCGACAGGGTGACACCGGGGAGCTGTTTTTT. This sequence encodes CASSRQGDTGELFF. The full variable domain, in which reference TRBV7-3 and TRBJ2-2 provide the parts outside the CDR3, is GAGVSQTPSNKVTEKGKYVELRCDPISGHTALYWYRQSLGQGPEFLIYFQGTGAADDSGLPNDRFFAVRPEGSVSTLKIQRTERGDSAVYLCASSRQGDTGELFFGEGSRLTVL.

The chain uses TRBV10-3 and TRBJ1-4; no clear D. This CDR3 region has 14 residues. Trimming removed 8 bases at V and 3 bases at J, with 13 bases between. Germline CDR1 is ENHRY and CDR2 is SYGVKD. The CDR3 protein is CAIGPGQSNEKLFF. CDR3 coding DNA: TGTGCCATCGGGCCTGGGCAGTCTAATGAAAAACTGTTTTTT.

This chain joins TRBV6-4 and TRBJ2-1; 10 bases are a match to TRBD2. CDR3 length: 16 amino acids. The ends lost 0 bases at V and 5 bases at J; junction bases unmatched: 4. Germline CDR1 and CDR2: MRHNA and SNTAGT. The CDR3 DNA sequence: TGTGCCAGCAGTGACTCGGCTAGCGGGGGTCACAATGAGCAGTTCTTC. It encodes CASSDSASGGHNEQFF.

This sequence joins TRBV13 and TRBJ2-1; D unclear. CDR1 PRHDT and CDR2 FYEKMQ come from the germline V gene (reference sequence). V lost 3 bases and J 6 bases, leaving 3 bases between the germline ends. The CDR3 extends over 11 amino acids. CDR3 coding DNA: TGTGCCAGCAGCTTCCTCAATGAGCAGTTCTTC. Encoded protein: CASSFLNEQFF.

This clone was seen once. The chain links TRBV28 to TRBJ2-3; D is ambiguous. The V gene lost 5 bases and the J gene lost 0 bases, with 12 bases spanning the gap. CDR3 length: 15 residues. Germline V lookup: CDR1 MDHEN, CDR2 SYDVKM. The CDR3 DNA is TGTGCCAGCAGTCGACTGGAACCTAGCACAGATACGCAGTATTTT. Its translation: CASSRLEPSTDTQYF.

The chain joins TRBV28 to TRBJ1-1; 7 nucleotides align to TRBD1. The V and J ends lost 6 bases and 7 bases, in that order; junction bases with no gene match: 14. This CDR3 region has 15 residues. Germline-derived CDR1 and CDR2 are MDHEN and SYDVKM. The CDR3 spells CASRLPSQGKIEAFF. The CDR3 bases are TGTGCCAGCAGACTCCCCTCACAGGGGAAAATTGAAGCTTTCTTT.

V usage is TRBV30 and J usage is TRBJ2-7; TRBD1 agrees at 12 bases. CDR1 is GTSNPN and CDR2 is SVGIG in the germline V gene (reference sequence). V was clipped by 8 bases and J by 5 bases; unmatched bases: 1. CDR3 length equals 11 residues. CDR3 DNA: TGTGCCGGGACAGGGGGCCACGAGCAGTACTTC. Its protein is CAGTGGHEQYF.

J is TRBJ2-1 and V is TRBV6-1; D unclear. CDR1 is MNHNS and CDR2 is SASEGT in the germline V gene. V gave up 2 bases and J gave up 1 base, with 12 bases separating them. CDR3 length: 16 residues. Here the CDR3 reads CASSESEARSYNEQFF. The CDR3 bases are TGTGCCAGCAGTGAATCCGAAGCTAGGTCCTACAATGAGCAGTTCTTC.

This clone was seen just once. This sequence joins TRBV10-3 and TRBJ1-2, with D hard to call. CDR1 and CDR2 (germline): ENHRY, SYGVKD. V was pared by 7 bases and J by 8 bases, with 14 bases between. This CDR3 is 12 amino acids long. The CDR3 nucleotides read TGTGCCATCAAGGAGGGTCCGGGAGGCTACACCTTC. Amino acids: CAIKEGPGGYTF.

The chain has TRBV11-3 and TRBJ1-1, with a weak D call TRBD1 (5 bases). Between the trimmed V and J ends, which lost 5 bases and 11 bases, there was a span of 12 bases. The CDR3 consists of 11 residues. Germline V gene sequence: CDR1 SGHNT, CDR2 YENEEA. CDR3 nucleotide sequence: TGTGCCAGCAGCCCTGGGGCTGGGGCTTTCTTT. Its translation: CASSPGAGAFF.

This clone has only one observation. CDR3 DNA sequence: TGTGCCAGCAGCTTAGCAGCCAGCGGGAGGTCCTACACCTTC. Amino acid sequence: CASSLAASGRSYTF. This chain uses TRBV7-9 with TRBJ1-2; no clear D. The CDR3 length is 14 residues. CDR1 is SEHNR and CDR2 is FQNEAQ in the germline V gene (reference sequence). Trimming removed 0 bases from V and 10 bases from J, with 15 bases in between.